This T cell receptor (beta chain) was obtained from a study of tumor-infiltrating lymphocytes in primary liver carcinoma. Starting material for RNA and DNA co-extraction consisted of about 20-32 mg of unsorted bulk tissue. Those patients suffered from chronic HBV infection and were treatment-naive. Concerning this clonotype: An end of the junction differs from the germline gene, which may be a read error.

The CDR3 runs to 14 residues. Germline assignment: CDR1 SGHNT and CDR2 YENEEA. From approximately 530 ng of total RNA, TCR beta-specific cDNA was reverse-transcribed using a constant-region primer. Libraries covering TCR beta were generated through three nested multiplex PCR rounds (using a slightly modified ARM-PCR). PCR rounds one and two used TRBV1-TRBV30 forward primers with a C-beta reverse primer for around 9 cycles each. MiXCR, applied by TCRdb to the multiplex PCR reads, yields one record per CDR3 protein. The sample has 100,000 or so distinct CDR3 sequences, roughly 80% seen once. The chain employs TRBV11-3 and TRBJ2-2; D is perhaps TRBD1 (6 bases). Sequencing was carried out using liver tumor tissue from sampling region 3. Subset meaning: tumor region T3, left-lateral pole. This clonotype was sampled from a man in his forties with primary liver carcinoma and hepatitis B virus infection. CDR3 coding DNA: TGTGCCAGCAGCAACGGACAGTCCACTGGGGAGCTTTATTTT. Protein product: CASSNGQSTGELYF. Together with reference TRBV11-3 and TRBJ2-2, the CDR3 gives the full variable domain: EAGVVQSPRYKIIEKKQPVAFWCNPISGHNTLYWYLQNLGQGPELLIRYENEEAVDDSQLPKDRFSAERLKGVDSTLKIQPAELGDSAVYLCASSNGQSTGELYFGEGSRLTVL.